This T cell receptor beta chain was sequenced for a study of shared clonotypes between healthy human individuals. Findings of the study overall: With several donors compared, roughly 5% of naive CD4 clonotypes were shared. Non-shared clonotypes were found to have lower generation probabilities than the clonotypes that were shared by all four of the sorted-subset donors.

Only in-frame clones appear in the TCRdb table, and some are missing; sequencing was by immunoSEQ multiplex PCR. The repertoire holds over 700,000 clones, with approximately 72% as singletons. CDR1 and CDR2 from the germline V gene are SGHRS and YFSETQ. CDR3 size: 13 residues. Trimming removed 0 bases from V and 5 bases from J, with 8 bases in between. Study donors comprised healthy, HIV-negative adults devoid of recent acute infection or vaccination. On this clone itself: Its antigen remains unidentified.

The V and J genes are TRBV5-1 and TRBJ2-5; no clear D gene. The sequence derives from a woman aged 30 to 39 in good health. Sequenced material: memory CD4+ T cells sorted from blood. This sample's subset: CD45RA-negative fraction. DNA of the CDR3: TGCGCCAGCAGCTTGGGTATCCCGGAGACCCAGTACTTC. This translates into CASSLGIPETQYF.